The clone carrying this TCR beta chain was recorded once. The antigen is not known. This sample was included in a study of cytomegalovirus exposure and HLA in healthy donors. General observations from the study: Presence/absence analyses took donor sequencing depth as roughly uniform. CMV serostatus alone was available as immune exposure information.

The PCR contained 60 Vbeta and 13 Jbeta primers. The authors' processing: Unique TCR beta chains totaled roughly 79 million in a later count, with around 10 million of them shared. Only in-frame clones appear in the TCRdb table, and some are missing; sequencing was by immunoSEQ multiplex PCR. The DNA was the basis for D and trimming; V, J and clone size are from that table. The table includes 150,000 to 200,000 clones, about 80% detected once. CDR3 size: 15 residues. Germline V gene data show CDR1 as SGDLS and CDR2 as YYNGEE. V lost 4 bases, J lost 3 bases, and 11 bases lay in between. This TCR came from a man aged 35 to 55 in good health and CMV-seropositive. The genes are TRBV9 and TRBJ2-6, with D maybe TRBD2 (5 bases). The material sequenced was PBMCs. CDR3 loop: CASSPPGIGANVLTF. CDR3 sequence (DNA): TGTGCCAGCAGCCCCCCCGGGATTGGGGCCAACGTCCTGACTTTC.